These 27 T cell receptor beta chains originate from one sample sequenced in a study of response to subunit inactivated influenza vaccine. MiXCR was run by TCRdb on the RT-PCR reads, yielding one entry per CDR3 protein. Of approximately 490,000 distinct CDR3 sequences listed, roughly 7.9% are singletons. This specimen was PBMCs from blood, taken around 2 years after vaccination. The receptors originated from a man between 50 and 70 years old who received an inactivated influenza vaccine.

This clonotype was picked up a small number of times. The V gene is TRBV6-2 or TRBV6-3, the J gene TRBJ2-2; D is unclear. CDR1 is MNHEY, CDR2 SVGEGT, per germline. With 1 base removed from V and 4 bases from J, the gap between germline ends came to 10 bases. CDR3 length equals 15 residues. Here the CDR3 reads CASSYFSSTTGELFF. The CDR3 DNA follows: TGTGCCAGCAGTTACTTCTCCTCGACCACCGGGGAGCTGTTTTTT.

The V call is TRBV7-9, the J call TRBJ2-1; D is undetermined. Germline CDR1 reads SEHNR; CDR2 reads FQNEAQ (reference sequence). The CDR3 consists of 16 residues. Trimming stripped 5 bases from V and 0 bases from J, with 14 bases between. The CDR3 spells CASSPPDIYSYNEQFF. CDR3 bases: TGTGCCAGCAGCCCCCCGGATATCTACTCCTACAATGAGCAGTTCTTC. The full variable domain, its missing parts supplied by reference TRBV7-9 and TRBJ2-1, is DTGVSQNPRHKITKRGQNVTFRCDPISEHNRLYWYRQTLGQGPEFLTYFQNEAQLEKSRLLSDRFSAERPKGSFSTLEIQRTEQGDSAMYLCASSPPDIYSYNEQFFGPGTRLTVL.

This clonotype was picked up a small number of times. The gene calls are TRBV7-2 and TRBJ2-7; TRBD1 or TRBD2 may be the D gene (5 bases each). The length of the CDR3 is 15 residues. V was shortened by 5 bases and J by 2 bases, with 16 bases between the two germline ends. Germline V gives CDR1 SGHTA, CDR2 FQGNSA. In nucleotides, the CDR3 is TGTGCCAGCAGCGTGGGGGAATTTCTAACCTACGAGCAGTACTTC. Translated: CASSVGEFLTYEQYF.

The chain employs TRBV6-1 and TRBJ2-2; 8 bases are a match to TRBD2. The germline V gene encodes CDR1 MNHNS and CDR2 SASEGT. CDR3 length: 16 residues. V lost 5 bases, J lost 5 bases, and 10 bases stayed unmatched. The CDR3 reads CASSTHGTSRTGELFF. CDR3 coding DNA: TGTGCCAGCAGTACCCACGGGACTAGTCGTACCGGGGAGCTGTTTTTT.

The sample holds a few counts of this clonotype. This chain's CDR3 is CASSLELKTNEKLFF. As DNA, the CDR3 is TGTGCCAGCAGCTTAGAGTTAAAGACTAATGAAAAACTGTTTTTT. The chain has TRBV7-9 and TRBJ1-4; D not certain. The length of the CDR3 is 15 residues. The V gene lost 1 base and the J gene lost 2 bases, with 8 bases spanning the gap. Germline loops: CDR1 SEHNR, CDR2 FQNEAQ (reference sequence).

In its sample, this clonotype was seen a few times. V is TRBV3-1 and J is TRBJ1-1; D unclear. The CDR3 sequence is 13 residues long. Germline CDR1 LGHDT, CDR2 YNNKEL (reference sequence). Trimming pared 3 bases from V and 2 bases from J, leaving 7 bases between. The CDR3 region is CASSQFHNTEAFF. The DNA for the CDR3 is TGTGCCAGCAGCCAGTTCCACAACACTGAAGCTTTCTTT.

The CDR3 sequence: CASSPGLLAGSPGEQYF. For the CDR3, the DNA is TGTGCCAGCAGCCCCGGTCTTCTAGCGGGCTCCCCGGGGGAGCAGTACTTC. The chain couples TRBV7-2 to TRBJ2-7; TRBD2 aligns across 8 bases. V trimming: 5 bases; J trimming: 7 bases; junction bases outside the gene matches: 19. Looked up from germline, CDR1 is SGHTA and CDR2 is FQGNSA. This CDR3 contains 17 residues.

This clonotype was detected only a few times. The rearrangement joins TRBV5-6 to TRBJ2-5; TRBD1 is a possible D gene (5 bases). CDR1 is SGHDT, CDR2 YYEEEE, per germline. Trimming shortened V by 1 base and J by 1 base, and 11 bases separated the two germline ends. The CDR3 covers 15 residues. CDR3 nucleotides: TGTGCCAGCAGCTTGATGGCAGGGCTCCAAGAGACCCAGTACTTC. It codes for CASSLMAGLQETQYF. The whole variable domain, filled in from reference TRBV5-6 and TRBJ2-5, reads DAGVTQSPTHLIKTRGQQVTLRCSPKSGHDTVSWYQQALGQGPQFIFQYYEEEERQRGNFPDRFSGHQFPNYSSELNVNALLLGDSALYLCASSLMAGLQETQYFGPGTRLLVL.

V is TRBV19 and J is TRBJ1-5, with unresolved D. CDR3 length: 12 amino acids. CDR1 is LNHDA, CDR2 SQIVND, per germline (reference sequence). V lost 2 bases and J 5 bases, leaving 4 bases between the germline ends. The CDR3 bases are TGTGCCAGTAGTATACGGGATCAGCCCCAGCATTTT. Protein product: CASSIRDQPQHF.

The chain recombines TRBV29-1 with TRBJ2-1; D possibly matches TRBD1 or TRBD2 (6 bases each). Between the trimmed V and J ends, which lost 6 bases and 5 bases, there was a span of 20 bases. Looked up from germline, CDR1 is SQVTM and CDR2 is ANQGSEA. The CDR3 runs to 15 residues. This chain's CDR3 is CSVLGGSGWNNEQFF. The CDR3 DNA is TGCAGCGTACTAGGGGGGTCTGGGTGGAACAATGAGCAGTTCTTC.

This clonotype was seen at least ten times. This sequence joins TRBV7-3 and TRBJ2-2, with D perhaps being TRBD1 or TRBD2 (5 bases each). The germline V gene encodes CDR1 SGHTA and CDR2 FQGTGA. V was cut by 2 bases and J by 5 bases, with 12 bases left in between. The CDR3 loop spans 15 amino acids. CDR3 sequence reads: CASSLGGDRTGELFF. The CDR3 nucleotides are TGTGCCAGCAGCTTAGGGGGAGATCGGACCGGGGAGCTGTTTTTT.

This chain uses TRBV18 with TRBJ1-3, with no clear D. This CDR3 is 17 amino acids long. Germline V gives CDR1 KGHSH, CDR2 LQKENI. V was trimmed by 4 bases and J by 0 bases, leaving 16 bases between them. The CDR3 loop is CASSQTRGAYSGNTIYF. CDR3 DNA: TGTGCCAGCTCACAGACCCGGGGAGCCTACTCTGGAAACACCATATATTTT.

This clonotype has a count of ten or more. V is TRBV6-5 and J is TRBJ2-3; 7 bases fit TRBD1. This CDR3 has 15 residues. The junction had 6 bases not matched to a gene; V was cut back by 4 bases and J by 2 bases. Germline V lookup: CDR1 MNHEY, CDR2 SVGAGI. CDR3 loop: CASSSLTGNTDTQYF. CDR3 in DNA: TGTGCCAGCAGTTCCCTGACAGGGAACACAGATACGCAGTATTTT.

Only a few counts were recorded for this clonotype. The gene calls are TRBV29-1 and TRBJ2-3; weak D call: TRBD1 (6 bases). This CDR3 comprises 18 residues. Germline V CDR1 and CDR2: SQVTM, ANQGSEA. Trimming shortened V by 1 base and J by 2 bases, and 22 bases separated the two germline ends. CDR3 loop: CSVEVRRDIWKATDTQYF. CDR3 DNA sequence: TGCAGCGTTGAAGTTCGCCGGGACATCTGGAAGGCCACAGATACGCAGTATTTT.

This clonotype was seen repeatedly, ten times or more. The gene calls are TRBV15 and TRBJ1-5, with D unresolved. V was clipped by 0 bases and J by 1 base, with 4 bases between them. This CDR3 contains 14 residues. Germline loops: CDR1 LNHNV, CDR2 YYDKDF (reference sequence). For the CDR3, the DNA is TGTGCCACCAGCAGAGAGGTCAGCAATCAGCCCCAGCATTTT. It encodes CATSREVSNQPQHF.

The J gene is TRBJ1-5, the V gene TRBV20-1; D is ambiguous. Germline CDR1 and CDR2: DFQATT and SNEGSKA (reference sequence). This CDR3 is built from 13 residues. With 0 bases removed from V and 4 bases from J, the gap between germline ends came to 7 bases. CDR3 DNA sequence: TGCAGTGCTAGAGATCTACCGAATCAGCCCCAGCATTTT. Protein sequence: CSARDLPNQPQHF.

This clonotype has just a few counts. V gene TRBV20-1 combines with J gene TRBJ2-5; D gene uncertain. CDR3 length equals 11 residues. The V gene's germline CDR1 is DFQATT and CDR2 SNEGSKA (reference sequence). Trimming left V 0 bases short and J 6 bases short, with 5 bases between. The CDR3 DNA reads as TGCAGTGCTAGAGACCCCAAGACCCAGTACTTC. This encodes CSARDPKTQYF.

A few counts support this clonotype. The CDR3 sequence is CSAELTEGKNIQYF. CDR3 DNA: TGCAGTGCTGAACTAACGGAGGGCAAAAACATTCAGTACTTC. This chain links TRBV20-1 with TRBJ2-4, with D possibly TRBD2 on 6 matching bases. Germline lookup yields CDR1 DFQATT and CDR2 SNEGSKA (reference sequence). The germline V and J ends were trimmed by 5 bases and 3 bases, with 14 bases remaining between them. CDR3 length: 14 residues.

CDR3 bases: TGTGCCAGCAGTTATAGTGGACGGGGGGTAGAGACCCAGTACTTC. It yields the protein CASSYSGRGVETQYF. V and J are TRBV6-5 and TRBJ2-5; 7 bases fit TRBD2. Germline V CDR1 and CDR2: MNHEY, SVGAGI. The junction had 8 bases not matched to a gene; V was cut back by 3 bases and J by 4 bases. The length of the CDR3 is 15 residues.

This chain uses TRBV5-5 with TRBJ1-1, with D maybe TRBD1 (6 bases). The CDR3 runs 15 residues. Germline lookup yields CDR1 SGHKS and CDR2 YYEKEE (reference sequence). Trimming shortened V by 4 bases and J by 2 bases, and 15 bases separated the two germline ends. CDR3 loop: CASSEQWTVNTEAFF. The CDR3 DNA sequence: TGTGCCAGCAGCGAGCAATGGACAGTAAACACTGAAGCTTTCTTT.

This clonotype was detected only a few times. The genes are TRBV6-2 or TRBV6-3 and TRBJ2-2; D is perhaps TRBD1 (6 bases). Deletions cut 8 bases from V and 0 bases from J, with 10 bases between. This CDR3 contains 14 residues. Germline V CDR1 and CDR2: MNHEY, SVGEGT. CDR3 amino acids: CASSGTPNTGELFF. CDR3 DNA sequence: TGTGCCAGCTCCGGGACACCGAACACCGGGGAGCTGTTTTTT.

The V gene is TRBV27, the J gene TRBJ1-2, with a tentative D call TRBD1 (5 bases). Germline CDR1 MNHEY, CDR2 SMNVEV (reference sequence). Trimming took 0 bases from V and 7 from J, leaving 12 bases between them. CDR3 length: 14 amino acids. CDR3 in DNA: TGTGCCAGCAGTTTATCCGGGGCCGCCGGTGGCTACACCTTC. This translates into CASSLSGAAGGYTF.

This chain connects TRBV29-1 to TRBJ2-7; no clear D gene. This CDR3 contains 13 residues. CDR1 is SQVTM, CDR2 ANQGSEA, per germline. The V gene lost 4 bases and the J gene lost 3 bases, with 13 bases spanning the gap. In DNA form, the CDR3 reads TGCAGCGTTGTAATCCGCTCCCACTACGAGCAGTACTTC. Its translation: CSVVIRSHYEQYF.

This sequence joins TRBV28 and TRBJ1-5; D is uncertain. CDR1 and CDR2 (germline): MDHEN, SYDVKM. Trimming stripped 3 bases from V and 3 bases from J, with 12 bases between. The CDR3 has 15 amino acids. The CDR3 here is CASSFWRSNNQPQHF. In DNA form, the CDR3 reads TGTGCCAGCAGTTTTTGGAGATCGAACAATCAGCCCCAGCATTTT.

This clonotype has at least ten counts. Mismatch with germline at one junction end may stem from a read error. The chain combines TRBV5-1 with TRBJ2-3; the D is unclear. The CDR3 is 11 amino acids. Per germline, CDR1 SGHRS and CDR2 YFSETQ. Here the CDR3 reads CASSDTDTQYF. The DNA for the CDR3 is TGTGCCAGCAGTGACACAGATACGCAGTATTTT.

The chain combines TRBV6-2 or TRBV6-3 with TRBJ1-1; 9 bases align to TRBD1. Unmatched junction bases numbered 4, after V lost 4 bases and J lost 1 base. This CDR3 has 15 amino acids. In germline, CDR1 is MNHEY, CDR2 SVGEGT. The CDR3 loop is CASSSVGQGNTEAFF. The CDR3 nucleotides are TGTGCCAGCAGTTCCGTGGGACAGGGGAACACTGAAGCTTTCTTT.

The V and J genes are TRBV10-3 and TRBJ2-2, with TRBD1 matching 8 bases. Germline V gene lookup returns CDR1 ENHRY and CDR2 SYGVKD. The CDR3 contains 13 residues. V shed 6 bases and J 4 bases; nucleotides not matched to a gene: 1. CDR3 bases: TGTGCCATCAGGGACAGGGCCACCGGGGAGCTGTTTTTT. Its translation is CAIRDRATGELFF.